One sample yielded the 10 T cell receptor beta chains listed below, sequenced in a study of identical twins. TCRdb ran MiXCR on the 5' RACE reads and lists one entry per CDR3 protein. The data contain approximately 230,000 distinct CDR3 sequences, 5% to 7% of them singletons. The sample was also reused in another study, on T cells expressing NK-cell markers.

The sample consisted of CD8+ T cells sorted from blood. The origin of the receptors is a woman aged 18-29 years in good health.

The CDR3 nucleotides read TGTGCCAGCAGTCTGACAGGGTTCTATGGCTACACCTTC. It specifies CASSLTGFYGYTF. V usage is TRBV27 and J usage is TRBJ1-2, with TRBD1 matching 7 bases. The V gene end was trimmed by 5 bases and the J gene end by 4 bases; junction bases not matched to a gene: 4. CDR1 and CDR2 from the germline V gene are MNHEY and SMNVEV (reference sequence). This CDR3 region has 13 residues.

This clonotype was observed many times. This chain connects TRBV27 to TRBJ2-7; perhaps TRBD2 as D (5 bases). CDR3 length equals 13 residues. The germline V and J ends were trimmed by 3 bases and 2 bases, with 8 bases remaining between them. CDR1 and CDR2 (germline): MNHEY, SMNVEV (reference sequence). The CDR3 here is CASSFKRPYEQYF. For the CDR3, the DNA is TGTGCCAGCAGTTTCAAGCGGCCCTACGAGCAGTACTTC.

V is TRBV3-1 and J is TRBJ2-1; D is undetermined. The V end lost 4 bases, the J end lost 7 bases, and 11 bases lay between the germline ends. The germline gives CDR1 LGHDT, CDR2 YNNKEL (reference sequence). This CDR3 region has 13 residues. In DNA, the CDR3 is TGTGCCAGCAGCCTGGTCTGGTGGAATGAGCAGTTCTTC. Its translation: CASSLVWWNEQFF.

The chain is built from TRBV5-3 and TRBJ1-1; D might be TRBD1 (5 bases). TRBV5-3 is marked as an open reading frame, function uncertain. The CDR3 has 12 amino acids. V was shortened by 9 bases and J by 7 bases, with 16 bases between the two germline ends. In nucleotides, the CDR3 is TGTGCCATGAGCTCCGGGACGGATGAAGCTTTCTTT. Translated: CAMSSGTDEAFF.

This clonotype has ten or more counts. The chain employs TRBV10-2 and TRBJ2-7, with 10 bases lining up with TRBD1. Losses at the gene ends were 0 bases for V and 5 bases for J; bases not matched to a gene: 7. Germline loops: CDR1 WSHSY, CDR2 SAAADI. The CDR3 runs to 16 residues. DNA of the CDR3: TGCGCCAGCAGTGAGTCTGTCGGGACAGGGGTGGACGAGCAGTACTTC. It codes for CASSESVGTGVDEQYF.

The chain recombines TRBV20-1 with TRBJ2-3, with a weak D call TRBD2 (7 bases). Germline CDR1 and CDR2: DFQATT and SNEGSKA (reference sequence). The CDR3 has 15 residues. Trimming took 6 bases from V and 2 from J, leaving 18 bases between them. CDR3 residues: CSARRGHHYTDTQYF. In DNA form, the CDR3 reads TGCAGTGCGCGGCGGGGGCACCACTACACAGATACGCAGTATTTT.

V gene TRBV13 combines with J gene TRBJ1-1; D is unclear. Germline CDR1 is PRHDT and CDR2 is FYEKMQ (reference sequence). V was cut by 4 bases and J by 7 bases, with 19 bases left in between. The CDR3 loop spans 15 amino acids. As DNA, the CDR3 is TGTGCCAGCAGCTCCCCCCTCGACCCGGCAGGTGAAGCTTTCTTT. Translated: CASSSPLDPAGEAFF.

This clonotype has a handful of counts. V usage is TRBV7-9 and J usage is TRBJ2-7, with TRBD2 matching 7 bases. With V trimmed by 5 bases and J by 7 bases, 14 bases remained unmatched. CDR3 length: 15 amino acids. Germline-derived CDR1 and CDR2 are SEHNR and FQNEAQ (reference sequence). Here the CDR3 DNA reads TGTGCCAGCAGCCCTGGGGTAGCGGGTCGAGGGGAGCAGTACTTC. It codes for CASSPGVAGRGEQYF.

This chain joins TRBV5-1 and TRBJ2-1; D gene uncertain. V was trimmed by 0 bases and J by 6 bases, leaving 10 bases between them. This CDR3 contains 14 residues. Per germline, CDR1 SGHRS and CDR2 YFSETQ. DNA of the CDR3: TGCGCCAGCAGCTTGGATCTACCTGGCAATGAGCAGTTCTTC. Protein: CASSLDLPGNEQFF.

This rearrangement joins TRBV13 to TRBJ2-1; 7 bases fit TRBD2. J lost 8 bases, V lost 4 bases, and 11 bases had no gene match. Germline V gene data show CDR1 as PRHDT and CDR2 as FYEKMQ (reference sequence). The CDR3 length is 15 residues. The CDR3 loop is CASSYPSGRRDEQFF. The CDR3 DNA follows: TGTGCCAGCAGCTACCCTAGCGGCCGGAGAGATGAGCAGTTCTTC.